The sample holds a few counts of the clone carrying this TCR beta chain. This entry belongs to a study of early T cells in non-severe SARS-CoV-2 infection. Germline assignment: CDR1 MNHNY and CDR2 SVGAGI (reference sequence). The CDR3 spans 18 residues. V gave up 5 bases and J gave up 4 bases; unmatched junction bases: 14. Attachment of unique molecular identifiers to individual cDNA molecules was performed. TCRdb re-analysed the 5' RACE reads in MiXCR, keeping a single row per CDR3 protein. The sample shows 85,000 to 100,000 distinct CDR3 sequences, approximately 9.9% of them seen only once. Sample: whole blood, taken at baseline. The chain couples TRBV6-6 to TRBJ1-2; 12 positions match TRBD1. The sequence was obtained from an adult who was a healthcare worker with PCR-confirmed SARS-CoV-2 infection or an uninfected control (not recorded which). CDR3 sequence (DNA): TGTGCCAGCAGTCAACCGGGACAGGGGGCGATAAATTCCTATGGCTACACCTTC. Translation: CASSQPGQGAINSYGYTF.